This T cell receptor (beta chain) originates from a study of technical replicates of blood from a few donors. About this clone itself: One junction end does not reproduce the germline sequence, and a read error may be involved.

Sequencing used immunoSEQ multiplex PCR; TCRdb keeps in-frame clones, though not all of them. The table has tens of thousands of clones, 65% to 90% seen once. Germline loops: CDR1 SGHAT, CDR2 FQNNGV. The length of the CDR3 is 16 residues. Input material: PBMCs. This receptor was obtained from a human donor in good health. Some clones in this sample may be carry-over from other donors' samples. The rearrangement links TRBV11-2 to TRBJ2-1; 10 nucleotides match TRBD2. The CDR3 sequence is CASSVESGGAYNEQFF. CDR3 in DNA: TGTGCCAGCAGCGTAGAAAGCGGGGGGGCCTACAATGAGCAGTTCTTC.